This is a list of T cell receptor beta chains from one sample in a study of cytomegalovirus exposure and HLA in healthy donors. Only in-frame clones appear in the TCRdb table, and some are missing; sequencing was by immunoSEQ multiplex PCR. Of about 160,000 clones listed, approximately 86% are singletons. Sequenced material: PBMCs. The receptor set was obtained from a woman aged 18-29 years in good health and CMV-seronegative. Both conserved end residues are trimmed from each CDR3. A D gene is named only where the DNA matches it firmly.

CDR3,V,J,D
ASSVDPQRANYGYT,TRBV9,TRBJ1-2,-
ASNSRGPYEQY,TRBV6-1,TRBJ2-7,TRBD1
ASSPFRRQGYSEQY,TRBV18,TRBJ2-7,TRBD1
ASSIARRETQY,TRBV19,TRBJ2-5,-
ASSFGATSFSDTQY,TRBV27,TRBJ2-3,-
ASSLSLSTSGISYEQY,TRBV28,TRBJ2-7,TRBD2
ASGLDLYWGDETQY,TRBV12-5,TRBJ2-5,-
ATTGARHEQF,TRBV30,TRBJ2-1,TRBD1
ASRPQVDRADRIYEQY,TRBV7-2,TRBJ2-7,TRBD1
ASSLGRGLQGYT,TRBV28,TRBJ1-2,TRBD1
ASRTGGAEAF,TRBV7-9,TRBJ1-1,-
ASSPTGQVSYEQY,TRBV18,TRBJ2-7,TRBD1
ASSLAGNYEQY,TRBV13,TRBJ2-7,-
ATQGGGRATGELF,TRBV5-1,TRBJ2-2,TRBD2
ASSYFSDRGNSPLH,TRBV6-5,TRBJ1-6,TRBD1
ASSSPTHHYGYT,TRBV19,TRBJ1-2,-
ASSPYRVGMNTEAF,TRBV27,TRBJ1-1,-
ASSFAGGAF,TRBV7-9,TRBJ1-1,-
ASSLSVRGSTNTGELF,TRBV5-1,TRBJ2-2,-
SARLLYGYT,TRBV29-1,TRBJ1-2,-
ASSLGGSGWNEQF,TRBV7-2,TRBJ2-1,-
ASGLVAGWQPQH,TRBV12-5,TRBJ1-5,-
ASSFALKLLNTGELF,TRBV27,TRBJ2-2,-
ASSFVTGNTEAF,TRBV5-4,TRBJ1-1,-
ASSVSPVSMNTEAF,TRBV9,TRBJ1-1,-
ASSLLSGARNEQF,TRBV11-3,TRBJ2-1,-
SVMGGATNEKLF,TRBV29-1,TRBJ1-4,-
ASSLGTGVREQF,TRBV5-6,TRBJ2-1,TRBD1
ASRGGERVATNEKLF,TRBV18,TRBJ1-4,-
ASSLTRDSGGYT,TRBV6-5,TRBJ1-2,TRBD1
ASSLGTDNTGELF,TRBV7-6,TRBJ2-2,-
ASSPSKTANYGYT,TRBV7-8,TRBJ1-2,-
ASRERNEQF,TRBV28,TRBJ2-1,-
ASSVMAGYYGYT,TRBV9,TRBJ1-2,-
ASHKSSQGLNQPQH,TRBV28,TRBJ1-5,-
ASSQAWGGNTEAF,TRBV5-1,TRBJ1-1,-
ASSVTLFYEQY,TRBV6-1,TRBJ2-7,-
ASRQTTGGTDTQY,TRBV5-1,TRBJ2-3,TRBD1
ASSLSRGGYEQY,TRBV13,TRBJ2-7,-
ASSLSRGRADTQY,TRBV7-6,TRBJ2-3,-
ASYKKAGAEKLF,TRBV6-5,TRBJ1-4,-
ASTGGIFDGVYGYT,TRBV4-1,TRBJ1-2,-
ASSPHLYNEQF,TRBV4-3,TRBJ2-1,-
ASSLARGIGGDTQY,TRBV5-4,TRBJ2-3,-
ASSLGQGGQETQY,TRBV5-1,TRBJ2-5,-
ATSRVPGWRVY,TRBV15,TRBJ2-7,-
ASSLSSGGETQY,TRBV7-9,TRBJ2-5,TRBD2
ASAGAGGQPQH,TRBV19,TRBJ1-5,TRBD1
ASSQTRDSFTYEQY,TRBV4-3,TRBJ2-7,-
ASSLEGTGNYGYT,TRBV5-1,TRBJ1-2,TRBD1
ASSLSPGDATEAF,TRBV5-1,TRBJ1-1,-
ASSFRTAQRDTQY,TRBV7-2,TRBJ2-3,-
ASSYGTSAGVYYGYT,TRBV7-8,TRBJ1-2,-
SVGTGPLQNIQY,TRBV29-1,TRBJ2-4,TRBD1